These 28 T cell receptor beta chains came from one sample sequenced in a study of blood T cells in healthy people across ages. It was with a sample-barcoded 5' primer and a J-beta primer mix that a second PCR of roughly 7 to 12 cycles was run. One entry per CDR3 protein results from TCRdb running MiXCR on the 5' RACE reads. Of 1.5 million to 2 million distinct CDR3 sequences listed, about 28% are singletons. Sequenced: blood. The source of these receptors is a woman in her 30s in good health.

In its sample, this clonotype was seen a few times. The CDR3 region is CASSQSGTSGYNEQFF. The CDR3 DNA reads as TGTGCCAGCAGTCAGTCCGGGACTAGCGGTTACAATGAGCAGTTCTTC. This chain uses TRBV27 with TRBJ2-1, with 11 bases lining up with TRBD2. CDR3 length: 16 amino acids. Germline assignment: CDR1 MNHEY and CDR2 SMNVEV (reference sequence). V was pared by 5 bases and J by 4 bases, with 7 bases of the junction left unmatched.

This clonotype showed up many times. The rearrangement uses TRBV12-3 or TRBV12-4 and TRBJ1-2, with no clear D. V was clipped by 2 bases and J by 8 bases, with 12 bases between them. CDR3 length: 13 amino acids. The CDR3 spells CASSLSSGNGYTF. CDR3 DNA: TGTGCCAGCAGTTTAAGTTCTGGAAACGGCTACACCTTC.

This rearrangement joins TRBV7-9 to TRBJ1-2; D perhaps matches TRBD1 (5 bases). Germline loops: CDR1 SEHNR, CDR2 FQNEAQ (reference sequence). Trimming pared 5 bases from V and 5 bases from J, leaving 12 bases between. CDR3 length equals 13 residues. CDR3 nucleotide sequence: TGTGCCAGCAGCCCCGGGACCCAGTATGGCTACACCTTC. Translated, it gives CASSPGTQYGYTF.

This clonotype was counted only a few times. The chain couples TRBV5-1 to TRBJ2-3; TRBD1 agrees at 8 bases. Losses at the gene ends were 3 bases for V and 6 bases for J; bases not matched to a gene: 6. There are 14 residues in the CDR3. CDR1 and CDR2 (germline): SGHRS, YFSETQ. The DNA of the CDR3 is TGCGCCAGCAGCTCGAACAGGGGGAGGGATACGCAGTATTTT. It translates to CASSSNRGRDTQYF.

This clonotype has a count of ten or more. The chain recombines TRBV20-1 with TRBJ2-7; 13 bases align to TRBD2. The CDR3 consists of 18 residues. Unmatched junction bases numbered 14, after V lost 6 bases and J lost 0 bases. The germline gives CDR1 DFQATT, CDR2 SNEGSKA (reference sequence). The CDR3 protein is CSATGPRTSGSPSYEQYF. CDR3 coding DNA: TGCAGTGCGACCGGGCCTCGGACTAGCGGGAGCCCCTCCTACGAGCAGTACTTC.

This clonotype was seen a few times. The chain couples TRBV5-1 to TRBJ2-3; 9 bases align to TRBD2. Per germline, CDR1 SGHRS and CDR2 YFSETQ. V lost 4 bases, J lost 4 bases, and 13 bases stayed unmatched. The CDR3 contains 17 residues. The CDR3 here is CASSDDGSGGSADTQYF. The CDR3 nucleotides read TGCGCCAGCAGCGACGATGGGAGCGGGGGGTCAGCAGATACGCAGTATTTT.

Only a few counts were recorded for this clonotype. CDR3 sequence (DNA): TGCGCCAGCAGCTTGGAAGCAGGGGCGAGGGAGCAGTACTTC. This gives the protein CASSLEAGAREQYF. The V call is TRBV5-1, the J call TRBJ2-7, with D tentatively TRBD1 (6 bases). The length of the CDR3 is 14 residues. In germline, CDR1 is SGHRS, CDR2 YFSETQ. V was pared by 0 bases and J by 7 bases, with 14 bases between.

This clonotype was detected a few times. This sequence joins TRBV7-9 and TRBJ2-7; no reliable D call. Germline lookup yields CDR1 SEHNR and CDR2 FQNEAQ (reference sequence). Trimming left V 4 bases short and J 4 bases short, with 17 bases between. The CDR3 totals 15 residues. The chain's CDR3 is CASSSPQSAFYEQYF. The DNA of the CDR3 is TGTGCCAGCAGCTCCCCCCAGTCCGCCTTTTACGAGCAGTACTTC.

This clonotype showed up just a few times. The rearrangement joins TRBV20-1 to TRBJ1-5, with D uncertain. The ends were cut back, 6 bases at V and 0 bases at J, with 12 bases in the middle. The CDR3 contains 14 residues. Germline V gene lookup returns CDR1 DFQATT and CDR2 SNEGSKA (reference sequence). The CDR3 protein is CSAMTGNSNQPQHF. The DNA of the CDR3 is TGCAGTGCCATGACGGGTAATAGCAATCAGCCCCAGCATTTT.

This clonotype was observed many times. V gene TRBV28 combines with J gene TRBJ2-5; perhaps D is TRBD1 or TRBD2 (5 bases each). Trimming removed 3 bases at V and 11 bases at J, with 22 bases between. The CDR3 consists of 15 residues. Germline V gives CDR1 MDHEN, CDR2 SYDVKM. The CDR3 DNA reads TGTGCCAGCAGTTTGGGACGGACCTTCGATATGGAGCAGTACTTC. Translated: CASSLGRTFDMEQYF.

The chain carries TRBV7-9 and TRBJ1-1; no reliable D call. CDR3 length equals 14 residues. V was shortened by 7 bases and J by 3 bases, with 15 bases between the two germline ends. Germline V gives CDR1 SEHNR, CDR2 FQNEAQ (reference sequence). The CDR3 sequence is CASIRPFTDTEAFF. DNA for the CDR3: TGTGCCAGCATTCGACCCTTCACGGACACTGAAGCTTTCTTT.

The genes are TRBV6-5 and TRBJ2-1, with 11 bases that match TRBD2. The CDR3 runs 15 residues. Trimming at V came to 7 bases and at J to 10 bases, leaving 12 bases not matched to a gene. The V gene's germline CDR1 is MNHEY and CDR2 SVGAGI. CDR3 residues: CASTKGLAGGQEQFF. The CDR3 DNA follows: TGTGCCAGCACAAAGGGCTTAGCGGGAGGGCAGGAGCAGTTCTTC.

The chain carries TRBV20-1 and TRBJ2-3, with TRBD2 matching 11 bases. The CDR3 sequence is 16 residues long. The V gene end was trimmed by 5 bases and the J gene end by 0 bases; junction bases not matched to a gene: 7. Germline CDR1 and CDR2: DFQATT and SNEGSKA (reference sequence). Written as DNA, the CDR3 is TGCAGTGCTTTCCCGGGACTAGCGGTGAGCACAGATACGCAGTATTTT. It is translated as CSAFPGLAVSTDTQYF.

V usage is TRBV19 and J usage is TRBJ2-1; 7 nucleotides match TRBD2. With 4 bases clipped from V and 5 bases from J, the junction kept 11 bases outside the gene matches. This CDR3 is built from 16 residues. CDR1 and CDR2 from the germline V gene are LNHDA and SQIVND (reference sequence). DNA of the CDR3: TGTGCCAGTAGTAACCACGGGAGGTGGCCTAACAATGAGCAGTTCTTC. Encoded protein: CASSNHGRWPNNEQFF.

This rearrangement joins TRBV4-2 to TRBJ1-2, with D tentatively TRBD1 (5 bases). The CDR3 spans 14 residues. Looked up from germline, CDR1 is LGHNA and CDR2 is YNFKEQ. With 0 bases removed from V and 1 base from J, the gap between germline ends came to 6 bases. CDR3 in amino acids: CASSQDDSNYGYTF. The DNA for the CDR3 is TGTGCCAGCAGCCAAGATGACAGTAACTATGGCTACACCTTC.

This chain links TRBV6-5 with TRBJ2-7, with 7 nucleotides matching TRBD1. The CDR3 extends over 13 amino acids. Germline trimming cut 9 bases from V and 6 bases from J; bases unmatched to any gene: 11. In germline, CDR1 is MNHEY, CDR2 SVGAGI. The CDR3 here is CASARGQIGEQYF. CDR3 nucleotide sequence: TGTGCCAGTGCCCGGGGACAGATAGGCGAGCAGTACTTC.

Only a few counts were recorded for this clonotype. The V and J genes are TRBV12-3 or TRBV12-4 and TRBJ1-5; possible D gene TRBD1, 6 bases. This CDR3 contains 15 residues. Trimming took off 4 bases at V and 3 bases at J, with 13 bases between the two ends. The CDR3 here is CASSSLNRANQPQHF. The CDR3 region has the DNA TGTGCCAGCAGTTCCCTAAACAGGGCCAATCAGCCCCAGCATTTT.

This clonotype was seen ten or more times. CDR3 nucleotides: TGCGCCAGCAGCCCTATGGGGGCGGATTTGCCGGGGACCCAGTACTTC. Encoded protein: CASSPMGADLPGTQYF. This sequence joins TRBV4-1 and TRBJ2-5; maybe TRBD1 (6 bases). Per germline, CDR1 MGHRA and CDR2 YSYEKL. Trimming shortened V by 4 bases and J by 7 bases, and 22 bases separated the two germline ends. The CDR3 is made up of 16 amino acids.

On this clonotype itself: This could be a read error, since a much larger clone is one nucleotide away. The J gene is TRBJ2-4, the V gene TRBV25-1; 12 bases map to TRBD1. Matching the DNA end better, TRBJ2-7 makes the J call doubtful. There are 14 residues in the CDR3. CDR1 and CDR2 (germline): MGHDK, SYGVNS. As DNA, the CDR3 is TGTGCCAGCGGGGGGACAGGGGGCCCCTACGAGCAGTACTTC. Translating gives CASGGTGGPYEQYF.

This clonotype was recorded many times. This chain's CDR3 is CASSLEVLAGGLDEQFF. The CDR3 region has the DNA TGTGCCAGCAGTTTGGAGGTTCTAGCGGGGGGGCTCGATGAGCAGTTCTTC. J is TRBJ2-1 and V is TRBV27, with TRBD2 identical over 12 bases. The CDR3 loop spans 17 amino acids. CDR1 and CDR2 (germline): MNHEY, SMNVEV (reference sequence). Losses at the gene ends were 3 bases for V and 8 bases for J; bases not matched to a gene: 11.

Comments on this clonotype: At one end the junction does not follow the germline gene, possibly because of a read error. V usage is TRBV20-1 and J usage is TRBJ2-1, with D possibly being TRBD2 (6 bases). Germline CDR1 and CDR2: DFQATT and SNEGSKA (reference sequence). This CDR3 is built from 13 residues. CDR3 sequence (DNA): TGCAGTGTTAGAGATAGCGGCAGTGGTGAGCAGTTCTTC. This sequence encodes CSVRDSGSGEQFF.

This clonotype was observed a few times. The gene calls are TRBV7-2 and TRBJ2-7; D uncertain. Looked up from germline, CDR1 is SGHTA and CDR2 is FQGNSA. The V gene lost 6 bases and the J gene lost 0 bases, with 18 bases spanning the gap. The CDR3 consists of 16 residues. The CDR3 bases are TGTGCCAGCAGTCCCTTCGGAACCACCCTCTCCTACGAGCAGTACTTC. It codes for CASSPFGTTLSYEQYF.

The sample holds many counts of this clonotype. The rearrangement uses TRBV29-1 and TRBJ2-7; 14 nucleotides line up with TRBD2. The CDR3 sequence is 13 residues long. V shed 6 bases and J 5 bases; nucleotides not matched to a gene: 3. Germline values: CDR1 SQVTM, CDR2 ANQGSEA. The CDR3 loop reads CSVGTSGSHEQYF. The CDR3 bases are TGCAGCGTGGGGACTAGCGGGAGCCACGAGCAGTACTTC.

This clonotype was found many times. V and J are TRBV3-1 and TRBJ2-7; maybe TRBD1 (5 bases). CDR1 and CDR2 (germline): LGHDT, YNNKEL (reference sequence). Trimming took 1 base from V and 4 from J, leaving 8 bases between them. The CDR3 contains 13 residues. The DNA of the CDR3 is TGTGCCAGCAGCCAAGGACAGCTATACGAGCAGTACTTC. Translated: CASSQGQLYEQYF.

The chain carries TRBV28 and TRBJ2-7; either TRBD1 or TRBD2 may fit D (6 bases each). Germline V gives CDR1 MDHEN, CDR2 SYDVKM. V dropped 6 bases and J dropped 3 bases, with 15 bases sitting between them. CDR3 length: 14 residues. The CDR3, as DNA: TGTGCCAGCAGGCCGGGGGCGCGTGTCTACGAGCAGTACTTC. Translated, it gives CASRPGARVYEQYF. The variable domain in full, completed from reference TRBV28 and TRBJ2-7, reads DVKVTQSSRYLVKRTGEKVFLECVQDMDHENMFWYRQDPGLGLRLIYFSYDVKMKEKGDIPEGYSVSREKKERFSLILESASTNQTSMYLCASRPGARVYEQYFGPGTRLTVT.

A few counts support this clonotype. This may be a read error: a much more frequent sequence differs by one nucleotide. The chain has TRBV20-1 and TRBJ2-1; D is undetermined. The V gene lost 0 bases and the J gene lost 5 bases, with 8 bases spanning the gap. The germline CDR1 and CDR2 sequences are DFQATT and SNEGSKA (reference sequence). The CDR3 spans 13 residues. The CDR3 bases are TGCAGTGCTAGAGATCTGGCTGACAATGAGCAGTTCTTC. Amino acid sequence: CSARDLADNEQFF.

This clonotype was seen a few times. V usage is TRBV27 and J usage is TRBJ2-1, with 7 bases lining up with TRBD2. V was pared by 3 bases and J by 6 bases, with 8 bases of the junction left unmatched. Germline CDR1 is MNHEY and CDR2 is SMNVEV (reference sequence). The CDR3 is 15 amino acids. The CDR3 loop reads CASSLQGRAGNEQFF. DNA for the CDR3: TGTGCCAGCAGTTTGCAAGGGAGGGCCGGCAATGAGCAGTTCTTC.

Here the CDR3 reads CASSVGTSQQETQYF. As DNA, the CDR3 is TGTGCCAGCAGCGTAGGTACTAGCCAACAAGAGACCCAGTACTTC. The V and J genes are TRBV9 and TRBJ2-5, with a possible D match to TRBD2 (6 bases). This CDR3 contains 15 residues. V was cut by 0 bases and J by 2 bases, with 11 bases left in between. The germline V gene has CDR1 SGDLS and CDR2 YYNGEE.